Sequencing of this T cell receptor (beta chain) was carried out in a study of shared clonotypes between healthy human individuals. Study details: There were three CD4 naive, three CD4 memory, two CD8 naive and one CD8 memory plates per donor.

TCRdb's copy holds only in-frame clones and misses some; the assay was immunoSEQ multiplex PCR. The sample holds roughly 1.5 million clones; 95% to 99% are singletons and the top ten take roughly 0.42%. This CDR3 comprises 11 residues. V was clipped by 4 bases and J by 3 bases, with 3 bases between them. Germline values: CDR1 MNHEY, CDR2 SVGAGI. Of note for this clone: The antigen is undetermined.

Study-level points and caveats: A reduction in generation probabilities was seen for non-shared clonotypes relative to those shared by all four donors. Memory subsets generally showed lower estimated richness than naive subsets.

The sequenced material came from naive CD4+ T cells sorted from blood. The subset was: CD45RA+ positively selected. The clonotype comes from a man younger than 45 in good health. The V gene is TRBV6-5, the J gene TRBJ1-2; D ambiguous. The CDR3 loop is CASSSYYGYTF. Written as DNA, the CDR3 is TGTGCCAGCAGTTCCTACTATGGCTACACCTTC.